What follows are 27 T cell receptor beta chains derived from one specimen sequenced in a study of T cell repertoires in cytomegalovirus infection. One entry per CDR3 protein, called by TCRdb with MiXCR from the reads. The sample includes approximately 910,000 distinct CDR3 sequences, roughly 30% seen only once; the top ten take about an eighth. Their specific antigens are unknown. The sample here was cultured CD8+ T cells from PBMCs, taken from culture after CMV antigen stimulation. All receptors come from a human donor in good health (CMV status not recorded). Some clones in this sample may be carry-over from other donors' samples.

The J gene is TRBJ2-7, the V gene TRBV6-6, with 9 positions matching TRBD2. Looked up from germline, CDR1 is MNHNY and CDR2 is SVGAGI (reference sequence). Losses at the gene ends were 5 bases for V and 3 bases for J; bases not matched to a gene: 5. There are 14 residues in the CDR3. The CDR3 bases are TGTGCCAGCAGTCCTAGCGGGACCTTCTACGAGCAGTACTTC. Its translation: CASSPSGTFYEQYF.

V usage is TRBV28 and J usage is TRBJ2-5, with 8 bases aligning to TRBD2. The CDR3 has 14 amino acids. V gave up 3 bases and J gave up 9 bases; unmatched junction bases: 9. Germline V gene sequence: CDR1 MDHEN, CDR2 SYDVKM. The CDR3 nucleotides are TGTGCCAGCAGTTTGCGGGGGGCCGACATGCCCCAGTACTTC. Amino acid sequence: CASSLRGADMPQYF.

This sequence joins TRBV10-3 and TRBJ2-2, with D perhaps matching TRBD1 or TRBD2 (5 bases each). Between the trimmed V and J ends, which lost 7 bases and 5 bases, there was a span of 17 bases. Looked up from germline, CDR1 is ENHRY and CDR2 is SYGVKD. This CDR3 spans 15 amino acids. The CDR3 is CAINPSGSKTGELFF. CDR3 nucleotides: TGTGCCATCAACCCCTCAGGGAGTAAGACCGGGGAGCTGTTTTTT.

This clonotype has just a few counts. J is TRBJ2-7 and V is TRBV20-1; 9 nucleotides match TRBD1. Germline V gene data show CDR1 as DFQATT and CDR2 as SNEGSKA (reference sequence). V was clipped by 4 bases and J by 4 bases; unmatched bases: 5. This CDR3 is 13 amino acids long. CDR3 sequence reads: CSAKGQGRYEQYV. The CDR3 region has the DNA TGCAGTGCTAAGGGACAGGGAAGGTACGAGCAGTACGTC.

This clonotype was found a few times. V is TRBV5-1 and J is TRBJ1-4; 7 bases match TRBD1. V shed 3 bases and J 8 bases; nucleotides not matched to a gene: 10. From germline, CDR1 is SGHRS and CDR2 YFSETQ. This CDR3 is built from 15 residues. The chain's CDR3 is CASSWFRDSGEKLFF. In DNA form, the CDR3 reads TGCGCCAGCAGCTGGTTTCGGGACAGTGGAGAAAAACTGTTTTTT.

This clonotype was counted at least ten times. The V call is TRBV7-8, the J call TRBJ1-4; TRBD1 matches 7 bases. Germline assignment: CDR1 SGHVS and CDR2 FQNEAQ. With V trimmed by 5 bases and J by 8 bases, 11 bases remained unmatched. The CDR3 sequence is 15 residues long. CDR3 nucleotides: TGTGCCAGCAGCGGGTGGGACAGTGGGGGAGAAAAACTGTTTTTT. Protein: CASSGWDSGGEKLFF.

The chain couples TRBV20-1 to TRBJ2-3; TRBD2 matches at 10 bases. CDR3 length: 17 amino acids. Germline loops: CDR1 DFQATT, CDR2 SNEGSKA (reference sequence). J lost 3 bases, V lost 0 bases, and 9 bases had no gene match. For the CDR3, the DNA is TGCAGTGCTAGAGAGGGAATAGCGGGGGGTTATACAGATACGCAGTATTTT. Its translation is CSAREGIAGGYTDTQYF.

The CDR3, as DNA: TGTGCCAGCAGGGCCTTCACACCCCTCTATGGCTACACCTTC. This codes for CASRAFTPLYGYTF. The chain is built from TRBV7-9 and TRBJ1-2; D is unresolved. The V gene lost 6 bases and the J gene lost 4 bases, with 15 bases spanning the gap. Germline V CDR1 and CDR2: SEHNR, FQNEAQ (reference sequence). The CDR3 totals 14 residues.

This chain joins TRBV10-1 and TRBJ2-7; perhaps D is TRBD1 or TRBD2 (5 bases each). CDR1 and CDR2 from the germline V gene are WNHNN and SYGVQD (reference sequence). The V and J ends lost 0 bases and 11 bases respectively, with 17 bases between them. The CDR3 spans 14 residues. The CDR3, as DNA: TGCGCCAGCAGTGAGTCAAGGACACGGGATAGGAAGTACTTC. Translation gives CASSESRTRDRKYF.

The V gene is TRBV5-6, the J gene TRBJ2-1; D gene unclear. Per the germline V gene, CDR1 is SGHDT and CDR2 is YYEEEE. The V gene lost 3 bases and the J gene lost 6 bases, with 4 bases spanning the gap. The CDR3 spans 11 residues. The CDR3 loop is CASSWVNEQFF. In DNA, the CDR3 is TGTGCCAGCAGCTGGGTCAATGAGCAGTTCTTC.

This clonotype was seen only a few times. The chain carries TRBV6-5 and TRBJ1-1, with D unclear. The germline V and J ends were trimmed by 0 bases and 3 bases, with 8 bases remaining between them. The CDR3 has 14 amino acids. Germline V lookup: CDR1 MNHEY, CDR2 SVGAGI. The CDR3 nucleotides read TGTGCCAGCAGTTACTCGCCCAGCGACACTGAAGCTTTCTTT. It codes for CASSYSPSDTEAFF.

This clonotype was counted many times. J is TRBJ1-1 and V is TRBV7-6, with D tentatively TRBD1 (5 bases). The CDR3 loop spans 13 amino acids. Per the germline V gene, CDR1 is SGHVS and CDR2 is FNYEAQ. V was shortened by 1 base and J by 7 bases, with 10 bases between the two germline ends. The CDR3 is CASSLEGYNEAFF. The CDR3 bases are TGTGCCAGCAGCTTAGAGGGGTATAATGAAGCTTTCTTT.

The sample holds many counts of this clonotype. The chain couples TRBV27 to TRBJ1-2; 8 bases align to TRBD1. CDR1 and CDR2 from the germline V gene are MNHEY and SMNVEV (reference sequence). This CDR3 comprises 15 residues. Unmatched junction bases numbered 6, after V lost 0 bases and J lost 6 bases. CDR3 nucleotides: TGTGCCAGCAGTTTATCGACCGGACAGGGTAATGGCTACACCTTC. Translating gives CASSLSTGQGNGYTF.

This clonotype was detected many times. The V gene is TRBV6-1, the J gene TRBJ2-2, with D possibly matching TRBD2 (6 bases). Germline V lookup: CDR1 MNHNS, CDR2 SASEGT. The CDR3 sequence is 14 residues long. V lost 1 base to trimming and J lost 6 bases, with 9 bases between them. CDR3 sequence reads: CASSEGGGAGELFF. The CDR3 bases are TGTGCCAGCAGTGAAGGCGGAGGGGCCGGGGAGCTGTTTTTT.

The chain couples TRBV4-3 to TRBJ2-3, with a weak D call TRBD1 (6 bases). Trimming pared 4 bases from V and 4 bases from J, leaving 12 bases between. Germline CDR1 reads LGHNA; CDR2 reads YSLEER. The CDR3 totals 14 residues. Written as DNA, the CDR3 is TGCGCCAGCAGCCCTGAGCAGGGGTCAGATACGCAGTATTTT. This translates into CASSPEQGSDTQYF.

This clonotype was seen more than once but under ten times. This chain links TRBV10-3 with TRBJ2-5; 14 bases fit TRBD2. From germline, CDR1 is ENHRY and CDR2 SYGVKD. Unmatched junction bases numbered 2, after V lost 7 bases and J lost 1 base. The CDR3 is 15 amino acids. CDR3 amino acids: CAINGLAGGQETQYF. CDR3 DNA sequence: TGTGCCATCAACGGACTAGCGGGGGGCCAAGAGACCCAGTACTTC.

This chain uses TRBV7-4 with TRBJ2-5; TRBD1 matches 9 bases. The CDR3 runs to 15 residues. Looked up from germline, CDR1 is SGHVT and CDR2 is SQSDAQ. The ends lost 4 bases at V and 4 bases at J; junction bases unmatched: 7. The CDR3 sequence is CASSWGQGWPETQYF. The CDR3 DNA follows: TGTGCCAGCAGCTGGGGACAGGGATGGCCAGAGACCCAGTACTTC.

CDR3 sequence: CASSLARAQETQYF. The CDR3 coding sequence is TGTGCCAGCAGCTTAGCTAGGGCGCAAGAGACCCAGTACTTC. The chain has TRBV7-9 and TRBJ2-5; the D is unclear. Trimming took 0 bases from V and 2 from J, leaving 7 bases between them. Germline V gives CDR1 SEHNR, CDR2 FQNEAQ (reference sequence). The CDR3 is made up of 14 amino acids.

This clonotype appeared a few times. V gene TRBV7-2 combines with J gene TRBJ1-2, with unresolved D. The V end was cut by 5 bases, the J end by 8 bases, with 15 bases between. The germline V gene encodes CDR1 SGHTA and CDR2 FQGNSA. This CDR3 spans 13 amino acids. CDR3: CASSPPQIGGYTF. Here the CDR3 DNA reads TGTGCCAGCAGCCCCCCGCAGATTGGGGGCTACACCTTC. Using reference TRBV7-2 and TRBJ1-2 for the parts outside the CDR3, the full variable domain is GAGVSQSPSNKVTEKGKDVELRCDPISGHTALYWYRQSLGQGLEFLIYFQGNSAPDKSGLPSDRFSAERTGGSVSTLTIQRTQQEDSAVYLCASSPPQIGGYTFGSGTRLTVV.

This chain connects TRBV2 to TRBJ2-7; 7 bases are shared with TRBD1. The CDR3 has 12 amino acids. CDR1 is SNHLY and CDR2 is FYNNEI in the germline V gene. With 7 bases clipped from V and 3 bases from J, the junction kept 3 bases outside the gene matches. For the CDR3, the DNA is TGTGCCAGCATGGGACAGATCTACGAGCAGTACTTC. Amino acids: CASMGQIYEQYF.

The chain carries TRBV7-9 and TRBJ1-6; D is perhaps TRBD1 (5 bases). CDR3 length: 14 amino acids. Trimming cost V 3 bases and J 14 bases, with 17 bases left between them. Germline CDR1 reads SEHNR; CDR2 reads FQNEAQ (reference sequence). CDR3 amino acids: CASSLRGPIQALHF. CDR3 bases: TGTGCCAGCAGCTTGAGGGGACCAATTCAGGCCCTCCACTTT.

The V and J genes are TRBV6-1 and TRBJ2-1; 9 bases line up with TRBD2. This CDR3 has 15 residues. The V gene's germline CDR1 is MNHNS and CDR2 SASEGT. Losses at the gene ends were 5 bases for V and 8 bases for J; bases not matched to a gene: 10. CDR3 DNA: TGTGCCAGCAGTAAACCCAGCGGGGGGCTCGATGAGCAGTTCTTC. Protein: CASSKPSGGLDEQFF.

This clonotype has more than one count but fewer than ten. This chain links TRBV4-3 with TRBJ2-3; D might be TRBD2 (5 bases). Germline V gene sequence: CDR1 LGHNA, CDR2 YSLEER. Trimming left V 0 bases short and J 3 bases short, with 10 bases between. The length of the CDR3 is 15 residues. The CDR3 DNA is TGCGCCAGCAGCCAAGAGTGGGGAGAAACAGATACGCAGTATTTT. It is translated as CASSQEWGETDTQYF.

This clonotype was found many times. In DNA, the CDR3 is TGCGCCAGCAGCTTACATATTACAGGGCCGAACACTGAAGCTTTCTTT. Protein: CASSLHITGPNTEAFF. The genes are TRBV5-1 and TRBJ1-1; maybe TRBD1 (6 bases). CDR3 size: 16 residues. Trimming shortened V by 2 bases and J by 1 base, and 15 bases separated the two germline ends. CDR1 SGHRS and CDR2 YFSETQ come from the germline V gene. Supplemented by reference TRBV5-1 and TRBJ1-1, the full variable domain reads KAGVTQTPRYLIKTRGQQVTLSCSPISGHRSVSWYQQTPGQGLQFLFEYFSETQRNKGNFPGRFSGRQFSNSRSEMNVSTLELGDSALYLCASSLHITGPNTEAFFGQGTRLTVV.

This clonotype has just a few counts. The chain carries TRBV5-3 and TRBJ2-5; D is unclear. TRBV5-3 has ORF status, its function being uncertain. The CDR3 runs to 14 residues. Deletions cut 4 bases from V and 5 bases from J, with 15 bases between. In nucleotides, the CDR3 is TGTGCCAGAAGCCACTATGGAGCCCCGGAGACCCAGTACTTC. It encodes CARSHYGAPETQYF.

The chain combines TRBV11-2 with TRBJ2-5; D is uncertain. This CDR3 region has 15 residues. Germline CDR1 and CDR2: SGHAT and FQNNGV. Trimming shortened V by 2 bases and J by 0 bases, and 10 bases separated the two germline ends. The CDR3 DNA reads as TGTGCCAGCAGCTTAAGTTTTGGCCACCAAGAGACCCAGTACTTC. The encoded protein is CASSLSFGHQETQYF.

This clonotype was seen a handful of times. Its ends do not fully match the called genes, so a read error is possible. The chain carries TRBV5-3 and TRBJ1-1; D gene uncertain. TRBV5-3 is an open reading frame, and its role is uncertain. The CDR3 has 16 residues. Written as DNA, the CDR3 is TGTGCCAGCAGCTTGGCTATGGAGATCATGAACACTGAAGCTTTCTTT. Translated, it gives CASSLAMEIMNTEAFF.